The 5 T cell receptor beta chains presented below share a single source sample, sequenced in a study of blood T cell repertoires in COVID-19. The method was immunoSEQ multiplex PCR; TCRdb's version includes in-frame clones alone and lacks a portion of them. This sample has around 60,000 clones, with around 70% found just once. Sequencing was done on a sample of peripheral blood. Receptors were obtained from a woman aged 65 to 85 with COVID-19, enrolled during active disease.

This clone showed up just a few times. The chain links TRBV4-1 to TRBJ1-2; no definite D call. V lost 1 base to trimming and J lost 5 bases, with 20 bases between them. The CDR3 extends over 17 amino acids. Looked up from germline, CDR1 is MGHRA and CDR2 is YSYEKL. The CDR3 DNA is TGCGCCAGCAGCCAAGGACCCCAGGACTGGGATGGGTATGGCTACACCTTC. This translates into CASSQGPQDWDGYGYTF.

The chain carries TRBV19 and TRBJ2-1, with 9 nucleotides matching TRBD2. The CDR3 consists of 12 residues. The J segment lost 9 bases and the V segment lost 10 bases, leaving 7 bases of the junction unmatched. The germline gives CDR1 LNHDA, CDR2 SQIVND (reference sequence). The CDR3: CATGTSHGEQFF. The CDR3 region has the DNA TGTGCCACAGGGACTAGCCACGGTGAGCAGTTCTTC.

The CDR3 is CASSFNRNTIYF. DNA for the CDR3: TGTGCCAGCAGTTTTAACAGAAACACCATATATTTT. The genes are TRBV12-3 or TRBV12-4 and TRBJ1-3; D call uncertain. V was cut by 3 bases and J by 5 bases, with 5 bases left in between. This CDR3 is 12 amino acids long.

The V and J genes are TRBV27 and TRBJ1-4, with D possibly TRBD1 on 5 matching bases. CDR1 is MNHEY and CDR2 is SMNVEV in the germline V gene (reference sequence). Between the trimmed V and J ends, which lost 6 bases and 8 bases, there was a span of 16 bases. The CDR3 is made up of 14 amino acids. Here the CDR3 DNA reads TGTGCCAGCAGGGGGACGTTGGCGGGAGAAAAACTGTTTTTT. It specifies CASRGTLAGEKLFF.

The CDR3 loop reads CASSRWGTNEQFF. CDR3 coding DNA: TGTGCCAGCAGCCGGTGGGGCACGAATGAGCAGTTCTTC. The rearrangement links TRBV5-8 to TRBJ2-1; D might be TRBD1 (5 bases). Germline CDR1 SGHTS, CDR2 YDEGEE. The CDR3 totals 13 residues. V lost 4 bases, J lost 7 bases, and 12 bases lay in between.